This TCR beta chain appears in the sequencing data of a study of CD8 T cells in ankylosing spondylitis (dated by TCRdb to between 2016 and 2019). Notes on the research overall: To find TCR variants linked to disease, the study profiled T cell receptor beta repertoires in ankylosing spondylitis patients and healthy donors. The whole study cohort included 85 to 120 healthy donors and 25 or so ankylosing spondylitis patients. Peripheral blood was sampled, and synovial fluid was also collected from ankylosing spondylitis patients. Beyond this particular receptor, the publication reports: Some of the motif variants had been reported before in the synovial fluid and blood of reactive arthritis patients, a finding that suggests common disease-initiation mechanisms. Blood from ankylosing spondylitis patients appeared to be characterized by a TCR beta motif made up of under ten highly homologous amino acid variants. According to the report, matched synovial fluid samples from ankylosing spondylitis patients were significantly enriched for the disease-linked clones. The disease-linked clones showed a CD8+ phenotype and occurred at relatively low frequencies in peripheral blood.

Including the terminal cysteine and phenylalanine, the CDR3 comprises 11 residues. Just CDR3 DNA is preserved here, 33 bases in frame from base 1. The junction carries 10 bases between V and J, which are trimmed by 7 bases and 7 bases respectively. The germline V gene yields SNHLY for CDR1 and FYNNEI for CDR2. TCRdb lists the instrument as Illumina HiSeq 2500. Quantitative 5'-RACE with molecular barcodes was used to prepare TCR beta libraries. In the authors' own workflow: Disease-linked TCR variants were identified with a new computational method built on a probabilistic model of VDJ rearrangement. TCRdb trimmed public reads at Q25 via fastp, called clones via MiXCR and kept in-frame beta chains. Each entry is one CDR3 protein sequence, shown with its most common DNA and genes. TCRdb's processing, not the study's, gives the V and J calls here. Counted in this sample were over 450,000 distinct CDR3 sequences; more than 9.5% of them appeared once. The top ten constitute 6.5% to 7% of the sample.

On this clonotype: The specificity of this receptor is unknown. No much larger clone exists at a distance of one base, and base qualities are not known.

The sequence derives from a male donor with ankylosing spondylitis. The chain joins TRBV2 to TRBJ1-2; too little of a D gene remains to name it. Sequenced sample: blood, either unsorted or a sorted T cell fraction (not recorded which). The sequence in DNA is TGTGCCAGCACCCTACTTGGTGGCTACACCTTC. The resulting protein is CASTLLGGYTF. Reference TRBV2 and TRBJ1-2 proteins supply the regions before and after the CDR3; the full variable domain is: EPEVTQTPSHQVTQMGQEVILRCVPISNHLYFYWYRQILGQKVEFLVSFYNNEISEKSEIFDDQFSVERPDGSNFTLKIRSTKLEDSAMYFCASTLLGGYTFGSGTRLTVV.